This T cell receptor (beta chain) is drawn from a study of cytomegalovirus exposure and HLA in healthy donors. CDR1 and CDR2 from the germline V gene are LGHNA and YSLEER. With 0 bases removed from V and 3 bases from J, the gap between germline ends came to 9 bases. This CDR3 has 15 amino acids. PCR used 60 Vbeta primers and 13 Jbeta primers. TCRdb's table, derived via immunoSEQ multiplex PCR, lists solely in-frame clones and lacks some. Among more than 90,000 clones listed, 69% were seen once. Study-level findings and limits: No immune exposure information besides CMV serostatus was available. A later analysis, which compared TCR beta chains of equal frequency, found the HLA-associated ones more clonally expanded. Overall, about 160 TCR beta chains were annotated as cytomegalovirus-associated. Later analysis identified around 15,000 TCR beta sequences associated with HLA alleles, using a false discovery rate threshold of 0.05.

Concerning this clone itself: The antigen remains unidentified.

The chain carries TRBV4-3 and TRBJ2-1; D gene unclear. What was sequenced was PBMCs. This sequence originates from a man aged 50 or older in good health and CMV-seronegative. The CDR3 DNA is TGCGCCAGCAGCCAAGAAAACGCGGACTACAATGAGCAGTTCTTC. Translated, it gives CASSQENADYNEQFF.